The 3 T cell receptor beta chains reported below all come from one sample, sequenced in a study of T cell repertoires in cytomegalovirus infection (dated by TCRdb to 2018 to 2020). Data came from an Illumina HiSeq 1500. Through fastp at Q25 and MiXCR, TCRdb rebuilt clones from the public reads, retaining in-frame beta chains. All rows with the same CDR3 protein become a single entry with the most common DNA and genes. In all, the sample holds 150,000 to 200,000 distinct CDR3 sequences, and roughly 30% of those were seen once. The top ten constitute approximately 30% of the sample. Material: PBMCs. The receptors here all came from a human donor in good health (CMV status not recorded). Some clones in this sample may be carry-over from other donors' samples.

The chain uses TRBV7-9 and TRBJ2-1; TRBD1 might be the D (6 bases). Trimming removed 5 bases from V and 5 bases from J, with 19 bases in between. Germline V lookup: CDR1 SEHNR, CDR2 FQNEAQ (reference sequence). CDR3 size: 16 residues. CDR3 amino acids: CASSRDNSRPDNEQFF. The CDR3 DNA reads TGTGCCAGCAGCCGGGACAACTCTCGTCCCGACAATGAGCAGTTCTTC.

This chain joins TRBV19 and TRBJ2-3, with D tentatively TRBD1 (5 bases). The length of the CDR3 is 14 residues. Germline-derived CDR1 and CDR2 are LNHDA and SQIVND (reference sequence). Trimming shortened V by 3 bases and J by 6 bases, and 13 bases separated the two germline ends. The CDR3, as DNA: TGTGCCAGTAGTATGGATGGGGCCCGGGATACGCAGTATTTT. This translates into CASSMDGARDTQYF.

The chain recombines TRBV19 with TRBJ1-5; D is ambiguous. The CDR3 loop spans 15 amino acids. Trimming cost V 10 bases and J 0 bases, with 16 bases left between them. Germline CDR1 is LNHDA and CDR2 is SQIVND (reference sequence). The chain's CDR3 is CATTPGQASNQPQHF. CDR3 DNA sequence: TGTGCCACCACTCCTGGGCAGGCTAGCAATCAGCCCCAGCATTTT.